The rows below give T cell receptor beta chains drawn from one sample of a study of blood T cell repertoires in COVID-19. TCRdb keeps only in-frame clones here, not all; method: immunoSEQ multiplex PCR. The repertoire has around 200,000 clones, 85% of them found once; the top ten carry around a sixth. Sequenced material: peripheral blood. Receptors originate from a person aged 65 to 79 with COVID-19, enrolled during active disease. Each CDR3 is given without its conserved first and last residue. The D gene is left open where the match is weak.

j_call v_call d_call cdr3_aa
TRBJ2-5 TRBV28 TRBD2 ASSLGGGAYETQY
TRBJ1-4 TRBV18 NA ASRGSANEKLF
TRBJ2-7 TRBV12-5 TRBD1 ASAFSRGDRSSYEQY
TRBJ1-1 TRBV7-9 TRBD1 ASSLSTGLGSEAF
TRBJ1-6 TRBV19 NA ASSDSGLNNSPLH
TRBJ2-1 TRBV7-2 TRBD2 ASRILAGGPFDEQF
TRBJ1-6 TRBV5-1 TRBD1 ASSSGQGNSPLH
TRBJ2-7 TRBV5-1 NA ASSRGQGSGHEQY
TRBJ1-2 TRBV6-5 NA ASSYEGVRGYT
TRBJ2-7 TRBV7-8 NA ASSLQGFAYEQY
TRBJ2-7 TRBV2 NA ASNGESYEQY
TRBJ1-3 TRBV7-3 TRBD1 ASSLTPDRAGNTIY
TRBJ1-3 TRBV11-2 NA ATQRSSGNTIY
TRBJ2-7 TRBV6-1 NA ASSEPAGDRYEQY
TRBJ1-4 TRBV4-1 TRBD1 ASSQLTGRGEKLF
TRBJ2-1 TRBV27 NA ASGLVVLALKVDEQF
TRBJ1-2 TRBV7-9 NA ASSLTQGLEGYGYT
TRBJ2-2 TRBV18 TRBD1 ASSTFGTGNTGELF
TRBJ2-1 TRBV7-3 TRBD2 ASSLLASGMHEQF
TRBJ1-5 TRBV19 TRBD1 ASRGEHNNQPQH
TRBJ1-1 TRBV11-2 NA ASSLNGYSTEAF
TRBJ1-1 TRBV4-2 NA ASSQQGRTTNTEAF
TRBJ1-1 TRBV7-9 NA ASSSYRENTEAF
TRBJ2-7 TRBV2 TRBD2 ASSGSRAVGGNSYEQY
TRBJ2-7 TRBV18 TRBD2 ASSPQSGGGYEQY
TRBJ2-3 TRBV24-1 TRBD2 ATSDKLSGRPSTDTQY
TRBJ1-5 TRBV30 NA AWSVGGSPGNQPQH
TRBJ2-5 TRBV5-4 TRBD2 ASSSRTGLARRTQY
TRBJ2-3 TRBV15 NA ATSSNSGTGTDTQY
TRBJ2-6 TRBV5-8 NA ASSHTVGGGSGANVLT
TRBJ2-7 TRBV7-9 NA ASSLGAGASYEQY
TRBJ2-7 TRBV28 NA ASSRLVTYEQY
TRBJ2-2 TRBV28 TRBD2 ASSPIGLAGMVGELF
TRBJ1-6 TRBV2 NA ASSEARGNSPLH
TRBJ1-1 TRBV7-2 TRBD1 ASSSVGDRTEAF
TRBJ2-1 TRBV12-3/TRBV12-4 NA ASSRSGRNEQF
TRBJ1-2 TRBV28 TRBD1 ASSQNFTPQGDYGYT
TRBJ1-6 TRBV10-3 TRBD1 AISESLGQGNSPLH
TRBJ2-2 TRBV21-1 NA ASSNRLTGGYAGAGELF
TRBJ2-1 TRBV9 TRBD1 ASSATSGTGAYNEQF
TRBJ1-6 TRBV4-1 NA ASSQGGGDYDNSPLH
TRBJ1-2 TRBV21-1 NA ASSPHIHTHGYT